This is a list of T cell receptor beta chains from one sample in a study of blood T cell repertoires in COVID-19. TCRdb keeps only in-frame clones here, not all; method: immunoSEQ multiplex PCR. The data show 110,000 or so clones, 80% to 90% seen once. Specimen: peripheral blood. All receptors come from a human donor in a cohort sampled during active COVID-19. CDR3s include the opening cysteine and the closing phenylalanine or tryptophan. The D gene is left open where the match is weak. Where a row states a size, it is once, few, many or the class of an expanded clone; other rows omit it.

D gene | clone size | J gene | V gene | CDR3 DNA | CDR3 protein
TRBD1 | - | TRBJ2-1 | TRBV12-5 | TGTGCTAGTGGTCTTGGCAGAGGACAGGGTTACCCAGAGCAGTTCTTC | CASGLGRGQGYPEQFF
- | - | TRBJ1-5 | TRBV28 | TGTGCCAGCAGTTCGACTGGCAATCAGCCCCAGCATTTT | CASSSTGNQPQHF
TRBD2 | - | TRBJ2-2 | TRBV4-3 | TGCGCCAGCAGCCAAGAGGGGGGACTAGCGGGTTACACCGGGGAGCTGTTTTTT | CASSQEGGLAGYTGELFF
TRBD2 | - | TRBJ2-3 | TRBV5-1 | TGCGCCAGCAGCTCGGTCCCCTCTAGCGGAGTTAACACAGATACGCAGTATTTT | CASSSVPSSGVNTDTQYF
- | - | TRBJ2-6 | TRBV4-1 | TGCGCCAGCAGCCAAGGGTACAGCTCTGGGGCCAACGTCCTGACTTTC | CASSQGYSSGANVLTF
- | few | TRBJ1-2 | TRBV6-2/TRBV6-3 | TGTGCCAGCAGTTACTCCGGATCAGGAAACTATGGCTACACCTTC | CASSYSGSGNYGYTF
- | - | TRBJ1-3 | TRBV3-1/TRBV3-2 | TGTGCCAGCAGCCAAGGGACACTAGGAAACACCATATATTTT | CASSQGTLGNTIYF
TRBD1 | - | TRBJ1-6 | TRBV25-1 | TGTGCCAGCAGTGGGGACAGGGGGCGCGATAATTCACCCCTCCACTTT | CASSGDRGRDNSPLHF
TRBD2 | - | TRBJ2-3 | TRBV4-3 | TGCGCCAGCAGCCAAGATTGGGGTAGCGGGGTCAGCACAGATACGCAGTATTTT | CASSQDWGSGVSTDTQYF
- | - | TRBJ2-3 | TRBV5-4 | TGTGCCAGCAGCACCGGTGGGGGGGCGGGAGATACGCAGTATTTT | CASSTGGGAGDTQYF
TRBD1 | - | TRBJ2-7 | TRBV5-1 | TGCGCCAGCAGCACGAGACAGGGCCCCTACGAGCAGTACTTC | CASSTRQGPYEQYF
- | - | TRBJ1-1 | TRBV7-7 | TGTGCTAGCAGCCGCCTGACAGCCCCGGACACTGAAGCTTTCTTT | CASSRLTAPDTEAFF
TRBD1 | - | TRBJ1-1 | TRBV18 | TGTGCCAGCTCACATGGACAGGGGGCTGTGAACACTGAAGCTTTCTTT | CASSHGQGAVNTEAFF
- | once | TRBJ2-7 | TRBV10-3 | TGTGCCATCAGTGAGTTAGGACTAACGAAAGACGAGCAGTACTTC | CAISELGLTKDEQYF
TRBD1 | - | TRBJ2-3 | TRBV5-1 | TGCGCCAGCAGCTTCGGGACAGGACTCGAGCGGGATACGCAGTATTTT | CASSFGTGLERDTQYF
TRBD1 | - | TRBJ2-7 | TRBV6-5 | TGTGCCAGCAGCGACGGGGACAGAAGCCCCTACGAGCAGTACTTC | CASSDGDRSPYEQYF
TRBD1 | - | TRBJ1-3 | TRBV3-1/TRBV3-2 | TGTGCCAGCAGCCTCGGCAGACAGGGGGCCTCTGGAAACACCATATATTTT | CASSLGRQGASGNTIYF